This T cell receptor beta chain was profiled in a study of post-analysis software for immune sequencing data. Study at large: Recorded disease courses covered relapsing-remitting, secondary progressive and progressive-relapsing multiple sclerosis. Some patients had no subtype annotation. General study points: Samples sharing a preparation batch grouped tightly together when assessed by F measure. The normalized Chao1 diversity of multiple sclerosis patients was significantly lower than that of controls. Higher frequency in patients than in controls was seen for about five TRBV segments, with TRBV5-6, TRBV5-1 and TRBV20-1 among them.

V shed 4 bases and J 13 bases; nucleotides not matched to a gene: 9. The CDR3 length is 12 residues. The V gene's germline CDR1 is SEHNR and CDR2 FQNEAQ (reference sequence). TCR beta libraries were prepared from cDNA with unique molecular identifiers. TCRdb reanalysed the PCR reads using MiXCR and keeps one entry per CDR3 protein. The top ten hold approximately 4.5% of the sample, which has 750,000 to 950,000 distinct CDR3 sequences, around 50% seen once. As regards this clonotype: The antigen is unknown.

The sequencing input was blood. The sequence was collected from a girl between 5 and 17 years old with multiple sclerosis. The genes are TRBV7-9 and TRBJ2-5; 7 nucleotides agree with TRBD2. The CDR3 here is CASSSGLVLAYF. For the CDR3, the DNA is TGTGCCAGCAGCTCTGGACTAGTCTTGGCGTACTTC.